The next 24 T cell receptor beta chains were all read from a single sample in a study of cytomegalovirus exposure and HLA in healthy donors. 60 Vbeta and 13 Jbeta primers were used in PCR. Sequencing used immunoSEQ multiplex PCR; TCRdb keeps in-frame clones, though not all of them. The sample consists of 130,000 to 150,000 clones, 80% of them appearing once. The sequencing sample was made of PBMCs. These receptor sequences come from a male donor in good health and CMV-seronegative.

This clone has more than one count but fewer than ten. The chain joins TRBV10-3 to TRBJ1-2; D might be TRBD1 (6 bases). Germline V gene lookup returns CDR1 ENHRY and CDR2 SYGVKD. The CDR3 loop spans 17 amino acids. V lost 0 bases, J lost 5 bases, and 19 bases lay in between. Here the CDR3 DNA reads TGTGCCATCAGTGAGTCTGCGTTTTCACAGGGAAAGTATGGCTACACCTTC. It specifies CAISESAFSQGKYGYTF.

The chain carries TRBV7-9 and TRBJ1-2; TRBD1 might be the D (6 bases). The CDR3 covers 12 residues. CDR1 and CDR2 from the germline V gene are SEHNR and FQNEAQ (reference sequence). The DNA of the CDR3 is TGTTCCGGATACAGGGCCAACTATGGCTACACCTTC. Its translation is CSGYRANYGYTF.

The chain couples TRBV28 to TRBJ1-5; D gene unclear. The CDR3 sequence is 12 residues long. Germline-derived CDR1 and CDR2 are MDHEN and SYDVKM. Deletions cut 7 bases from V and 5 bases from J, with 9 bases between. CDR3 nucleotide sequence: TGTGCCAGCATGAGCACCTATCAGCCCCAGCATTTT. Residues: CASMSTYQPQHF.

The rearrangement uses TRBV4-1 and TRBJ2-5; 15 bases align to TRBD2. V lost 4 bases and J lost 2; bases outside the gene matches: 8. The CDR3 covers 18 residues. Per the germline V gene, CDR1 is MGHRA and CDR2 is YSYEKL. CDR3 amino acids: CASSRTLGLAGGQETQYF. CDR3 nucleotides: TGCGCCAGCAGCCGAACCCTCGGACTAGCGGGGGGGCAAGAGACCCAGTACTTC.

The chain recombines TRBV28 with TRBJ1-5; D is ambiguous. The V end lost 9 bases, the J end lost 2 bases, and 11 bases lay between the germline ends. Looked up from germline, CDR1 is MDHEN and CDR2 is SYDVKM. CDR3 length: 13 amino acids. This CDR3 is CASRTPRNQPQHF. The CDR3 DNA is TGTGCCAGTCGAACTCCGCGCAATCAGCCCCAGCATTTT.

The chain is built from TRBV5-1 and TRBJ2-1; 7 bases map to TRBD1. V lost 4 bases to trimming and J lost 0 bases; unmatched junction nucleotides: 7. The CDR3 extends over 16 amino acids. In germline, CDR1 is SGHRS, CDR2 YFSETQ. DNA of the CDR3: TGCGCCAGCAGCGAACAGGGGTCGAGCTCCTACAATGAGCAGTTCTTC. Protein product: CASSEQGSSSYNEQFF.

This clone was seen a few times. This chain links TRBV7-3 with TRBJ2-3; possibly TRBD1 for D (6 bases). Trimming stripped 5 bases from V and 4 bases from J, with 22 bases between. Germline CDR1 and CDR2: SGHTA and FQGTGA. This CDR3 has 17 amino acids. The DNA for the CDR3 is TGTGCCAGCAGCCTCCGCCGGGACCCTAAGGGGGCAGATACGCAGTATTTT. Translated, it gives CASSLRRDPKGADTQYF.

The CDR3 bases are TGTGCCAGCAATAGACAGAGAGATAACACTGAAGCTTTCTTT. Translated: CASNRQRDNTEAFF. The chain combines TRBV19 with TRBJ1-1; TRBD1 might be the D (5 bases). This CDR3 is built from 14 residues. Deletions cut 9 bases from V and 2 bases from J, with 16 bases between. Germline CDR1 LNHDA, CDR2 SQIVND (reference sequence). The whole variable domain, remainder taken from reference TRBV19 and TRBJ1-1, is DGGITQSPKYLFRKEGQNVTLSCEQNLNHDAMYWYRQDPGQGLRLIYYSQIVNDFQKGDIAEGYSVSREKKESFPLTVTSAQKNPTAFYLCASNRQRDNTEAFFGQGTRLTVV.

V gene TRBV27 combines with J gene TRBJ2-3; 7 bases are a match to TRBD2. This CDR3 is 13 amino acids long. Germline V lookup: CDR1 MNHEY, CDR2 SMNVEV (reference sequence). The V gene end was trimmed by 5 bases and the J gene end by 5 bases; junction bases not matched to a gene: 4. CDR3 protein: CASSRGDEDTQYF. The DNA of the CDR3 is TGTGCCAGCAGTCGGGGGGATGAAGATACGCAGTATTTT.

V usage is TRBV18 and J usage is TRBJ1-1; D perhaps matches TRBD1 (6 bases). Trimming removed 5 bases from V and 1 base from J, with 11 bases in between. The CDR3 runs to 14 residues. Germline CDR1 reads KGHSH; CDR2 reads LQKENI. Here the CDR3 DNA reads TGTGCCAGCTCAGTGGGACACCAGAACACTGAAGCTTTCTTT. Encoded protein: CASSVGHQNTEAFF.

In DNA, the CDR3 is TGTGCCACCAGCAGGGGGACTCAGCTTTACAATGAGCAGTTCTTC. It specifies CATSRGTQLYNEQFF. This chain uses TRBV15 with TRBJ2-1; weak D call: TRBD2 (6 bases). The CDR3 extends over 15 amino acids. V was clipped by 3 bases and J by 4 bases, with 13 bases between them. Germline loops: CDR1 LNHNV, CDR2 YYDKDF (reference sequence).

The J gene is TRBJ1-4, the V gene TRBV2, with D maybe TRBD1 (5 bases). V lost 6 bases and J 6 bases, leaving 11 bases between the germline ends. Germline-derived CDR1 and CDR2 are SNHLY and FYNNEI. This CDR3 region has 13 residues. DNA of the CDR3: TGTGCCAGCAGACAGGATATTGATGAAAAACTGTTTTTT. Protein product: CASRQDIDEKLFF.

The rearrangement uses TRBV7-3 and TRBJ2-2; a weak D match, TRBD1 (5 bases). Germline V gene sequence: CDR1 SGHTA, CDR2 FQGTGA. CDR3 length equals 15 residues. The ends were cut back, 2 bases at V and 3 bases at J, with 10 bases in the middle. The CDR3: CASSLLGAYTGELFF. The CDR3 DNA reads as TGTGCCAGCAGCTTACTAGGGGCGTACACCGGGGAGCTGTTTTTT.

This clone has just a few counts. The chain couples TRBV7-2 to TRBJ2-2, with a possible D match to TRBD1 (7 bases). Germline V lookup: CDR1 SGHTA, CDR2 FQGNSA. V dropped 5 bases and J dropped 7 bases, with 11 bases sitting between them. The CDR3 contains 13 residues. The CDR3 DNA reads as TGTGCCAGCAGCCAGGGGGGCGGCGGGGAGCTGTTTTTT. This codes for CASSQGGGGELFF. Full variable domain (missing parts from reference TRBV7-2 and TRBJ2-2): GAGVSQSPSNKVTEKGKDVELRCDPISGHTALYWYRQSLGQGLEFLIYFQGNSAPDKSGLPSDRFSAERTGGSVSTLTIQRTQQEDSAVYLCASSQGGGGELFFGEGSRLTVL.

This clone was picked up one time. The CDR3 DNA is TGTGCCAGCAGGGGATTTCAGGGCCACACTGAAGCTTTCTTT. This encodes CASRGFQGHTEAFF. The chain employs TRBV2 and TRBJ1-1; D may be TRBD1 (5 bases). The CDR3 spans 14 residues. V dropped 6 bases and J dropped 3 bases, with 14 bases sitting between them. Germline V gene lookup returns CDR1 SNHLY and CDR2 FYNNEI.

This clone was observed a handful of times. The chain links TRBV4-3 to TRBJ2-3; 9 bases are a match to TRBD1. After removal of 0 bases from V and 1 base from J, the junction contained 5 bases not matched to a gene. The CDR3 has 17 amino acids. Looked up from germline, CDR1 is LGHNA and CDR2 is YSLEER. CDR3 DNA: TGCGCCAGCAGCCAAGAGCCAACAGGGGGCGGCACAGATACGCAGTATTTT. As protein: CASSQEPTGGGTDTQYF.

V and J are TRBV5-1 and TRBJ2-7; 7 nucleotides line up with TRBD1. The CDR3 extends over 14 amino acids. With V trimmed by 4 bases and J by 1 base, 5 bases remained unmatched. In germline, CDR1 is SGHRS, CDR2 YFSETQ. CDR3 residues: CASSPQGSSYEQYF. Written as DNA, the CDR3 is TGCGCCAGCAGCCCACAGGGGAGTTCCTACGAGCAGTACTTC.

The chain couples TRBV5-1 to TRBJ2-2, with TRBD1 identical over 10 bases. Germline V gives CDR1 SGHRS, CDR2 YFSETQ. The CDR3 contains 16 residues. V lost 5 bases and J lost 5; bases outside the gene matches: 9. The CDR3 coding sequence is TGCGCCAGCAGGACAGGGGGCGGAGCCTTGACCGGGGAGCTGTTTTTT. Protein sequence: CASRTGGGALTGELFF. The whole variable domain, remainder taken from reference TRBV5-1 and TRBJ2-2, is KAGVTQTPRYLIKTRGQQVTLSCSPISGHRSVSWYQQTPGQGLQFLFEYFSETQRNKGNFPGRFSGRQFSNSRSEMNVSTLELGDSALYLCASRTGGGALTGELFFGEGSRLTVL.

The table lists this clone with a count of one. The chain employs TRBV7-8 and TRBJ1-1; possible D gene TRBD1, 5 bases. CDR1 and CDR2 from the germline V gene are SGHVS and FQNEAQ. The CDR3 is made up of 14 amino acids. V was pared by 5 bases and J by 1 base, with 11 bases between. The CDR3, as DNA: TGTGCCAGCAGCCCCAGGGAGGGGAACACTGAAGCTTTCTTT. Translated: CASSPREGNTEAFF. Full variable domain (rest looked up from reference TRBV7-8 and TRBJ1-1): GAGVSQSPRYKVAKRGQDVALRCDPISGHVSLFWYQQALGQGPEFLTYFQNEAQLDKSGLPSDRFFAERPEGSVSTLKIQRTQQEDSAVYLCASSPREGNTEAFFGQGTRLTVV.

A few counts support this clone. The genes are TRBV28 and TRBJ2-5, with TRBD1 matching over 7 bases. The CDR3 consists of 13 residues. The V gene end was trimmed by 6 bases and the J gene end by 1 base; junction bases not matched to a gene: 2. Germline V lookup: CDR1 MDHEN, CDR2 SYDVKM. CDR3 in DNA: TGTGCCAGCAGGACAGGGTCCCAAGAGACCCAGTACTTC. It yields the protein CASRTGSQETQYF.

V is TRBV2 and J is TRBJ2-5; a weak D match, TRBD2 (6 bases). V was pared by 8 bases and J by 2 bases, with 12 bases between. Looked up from germline, CDR1 is SNHLY and CDR2 is FYNNEI. This CDR3 is built from 13 residues. The CDR3 spells CASGWGRQETQYF. The CDR3 coding sequence is TGTGCCAGCGGGTGGGGGAGGCAAGAGACCCAGTACTTC.

V gene TRBV10-1 combines with J gene TRBJ2-7; 7 bases map to TRBD2. CDR1 and CDR2 from the germline V gene are WNHNN and SYGVQD (reference sequence). The CDR3 extends over 13 amino acids. V shed 10 bases and J 3 bases; nucleotides not matched to a gene: 9. The CDR3 sequence is CATEGAGCYEQYF. In nucleotides, the CDR3 is TGCGCCACCGAAGGAGCGGGGTGCTACGAGCAGTACTTC.

This chain links TRBV6-6 with TRBJ1-6; TRBD1 matches at 8 bases. The V gene end was trimmed by 4 bases and the J gene end by 7 bases; junction bases not matched to a gene: 3. Germline CDR1 and CDR2: MNHNY and SVGAGI (reference sequence). The CDR3 covers 14 residues. The CDR3 sequence: CASSWTGNNSPLHF. In nucleotides, the CDR3 is TGTGCCAGCAGTTGGACAGGGAACAATTCACCCCTCCACTTT.

The chain combines TRBV2 with TRBJ2-3; D not resolved. Trimming took off 11 bases at V and 0 bases at J, with 9 bases between the two ends. The germline V gene encodes CDR1 SNHLY and CDR2 FYNNEI. The CDR3 is 12 amino acids. Here the CDR3 DNA reads TGTGCCGGCCTCCCTAGCACAGATACGCAGTATTTT. This codes for CAGLPSTDTQYF.